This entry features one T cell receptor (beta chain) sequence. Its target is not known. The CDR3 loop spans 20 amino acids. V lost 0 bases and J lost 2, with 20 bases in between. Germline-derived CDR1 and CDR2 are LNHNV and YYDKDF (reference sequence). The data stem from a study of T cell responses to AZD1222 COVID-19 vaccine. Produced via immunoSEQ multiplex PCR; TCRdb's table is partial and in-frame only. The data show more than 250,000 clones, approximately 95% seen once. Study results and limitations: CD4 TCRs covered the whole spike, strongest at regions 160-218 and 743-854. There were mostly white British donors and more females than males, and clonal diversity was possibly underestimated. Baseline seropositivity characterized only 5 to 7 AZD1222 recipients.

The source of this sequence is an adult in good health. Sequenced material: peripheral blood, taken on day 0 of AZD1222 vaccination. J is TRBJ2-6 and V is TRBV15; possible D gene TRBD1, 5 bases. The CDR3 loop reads CATSRDRTAVRQTGANVLTF. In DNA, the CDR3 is TGTGCCACCAGCAGAGATAGGACGGCAGTCCGACAGACTGGGGCCAACGTCCTGACTTTC.